The 29 T cell receptor beta chains below were found in one sample sequenced in a study of T-cell reconstitution after alpha-beta-depleted transplantation in children. Unique molecular identifiers were built into the TCRbeta library. One entry per CDR3 protein, called by TCRdb with MiXCR from the PCR reads. Seen here are over 550,000 distinct CDR3 sequences, 8% to 11% observed once, and the top ten hold about 4.3%. The sequencing used PBMCs from the stem cell graft donor, collected from the stem cell graft. These receptors all come from a human donor who donated a stem cell graft to a child with acute myeloid leukemia.

The DNA of the CDR3 is TGTGCCAGCTCACCGGAACAGGGTATTCAGCCCCAGCATTTT. Encoded protein: CASSPEQGIQPQHF. The V and J genes are TRBV18 and TRBJ1-5; D is possibly TRBD1 (6 bases). The CDR3 totals 14 residues. The V gene lost 3 bases and the J gene lost 6 bases, with 12 bases spanning the gap. Germline values: CDR1 KGHSH, CDR2 LQKENI.

This clonotype has more than one count but fewer than ten. V is TRBV11-2 and J is TRBJ2-3; D gene unclear. Per germline, CDR1 SGHAT and CDR2 FQNNGV. V lost 3 bases, J lost 5 bases, and 9 bases lay in between. The CDR3 has 13 amino acids. The CDR3 here is CASSFLPEDTQYF. CDR3 in DNA: TGTGCCAGCAGCTTCTTACCGGAAGATACGCAGTATTTT. The full variable domain, in which reference TRBV11-2 and TRBJ2-3 provide the parts outside the CDR3, is EAGVAQSPRYKIIEKRQSVAFWCNPISGHATLYWYQQILGQGPKLLIQFQNNGVVDDSQLPKDRFSAERLKGVDSTLKIQPAKLEDSAVYLCASSFLPEDTQYFGPGTRLTVL.

This clonotype showed up just a few times. V is TRBV20-1 and J is TRBJ2-4; 11 bases line up with TRBD1. J gave up 6 bases and V 3 bases, and 10 bases lay outside the gene matches. This CDR3 contains 16 residues. In germline, CDR1 is DFQATT, CDR2 SNEGSKA (reference sequence). The CDR3 sequence is CSASGRGTGGGNIQYF. The DNA for the CDR3 is TGCAGTGCTAGCGGCAGAGGGACAGGGGGAGGAAACATTCAGTACTTC.

This clonotype was counted at least ten times. The chain uses TRBV3-1 and TRBJ2-1; 8 bases match TRBD1. The J segment lost 13 bases and the V segment lost 0 bases, leaving 14 bases of the junction unmatched. CDR3 length: 16 residues. CDR1 is LGHDT and CDR2 is YNNKEL in the germline V gene (reference sequence). CDR3 nucleotide sequence: TGTGCCAGCAGCCAAGACAGGCAGGGGGCGCGGTTATTACAGTTCTTC. Protein: CASSQDRQGARLLQFF.

This clonotype has only a few counts. V gene TRBV10-3 combines with J gene TRBJ2-5, with 10 bases lining up with TRBD2. Germline CDR1 and CDR2: ENHRY and SYGVKD. The CDR3 spans 17 residues. The ends lost 6 bases at V and 0 bases at J; junction bases unmatched: 10. In nucleotides, the CDR3 is TGTGCCATCAGCGACATCGGACTAGCGGAACACCAAGAGACCCAGTACTTC. Its translation is CAISDIGLAEHQETQYF.

This clonotype appeared many times. The V and J genes are TRBV18 and TRBJ2-7; 8 nucleotides align to TRBD2. The CDR3 has 14 amino acids. V lost 4 bases and J lost 1; bases outside the gene matches: 3. The germline CDR1 and CDR2 sequences are KGHSH and LQKENI. The CDR3 protein is CASSLIAGSYEQYF. The CDR3 nucleotides read TGTGCCAGCTCACTGATAGCGGGATCCTACGAGCAGTACTTC.

The V and J genes are TRBV9 and TRBJ2-3; 7 bases are shared with TRBD2. The junction had 8 bases not matched to a gene; V was cut back by 4 bases and J by 0 bases. CDR1 SGDLS and CDR2 YYNGEE come from the germline V gene. CDR3 length: 16 amino acids. DNA of the CDR3: TGTGCCAGCAGCACCCTTGCGCGGGAGAGCACAGATACGCAGTATTTT. Residues: CASSTLARESTDTQYF.

The J gene is TRBJ2-2, the V gene TRBV27, with D perhaps TRBD2 (5 bases). The CDR3 covers 15 residues. The V end was cut by 5 bases, the J end by 2 bases, with 12 bases between. The germline V gene has CDR1 MNHEY and CDR2 SMNVEV (reference sequence). The CDR3 sequence: CASSPDWLNTGELFF. The CDR3 region has the DNA TGTGCCAGCAGTCCGGACTGGCTTAACACCGGGGAGCTGTTTTTT.

The chain joins TRBV7-9 to TRBJ1-6, with 7 positions matching TRBD1. Germline CDR1 and CDR2: SEHNR and FQNEAQ (reference sequence). The ends lost 5 bases at V and 7 bases at J; junction bases unmatched: 5. The CDR3 consists of 14 residues. The CDR3 bases are TGTGCCAGCAGCATACAGGGGCAGAATTCACCCCTCCACTTT. Encoded protein: CASSIQGQNSPLHF.

This chain joins TRBV20-1 and TRBJ2-3; no clear D. The CDR3 totals 16 residues. Germline CDR1 is DFQATT and CDR2 is SNEGSKA (reference sequence). Trimming pared 1 base from V and 2 bases from J, leaving 16 bases between. The chain's CDR3 is CSARGGRGKYTDTQYF. DNA of the CDR3: TGCAGTGCTAGAGGGGGTAGAGGAAAATACACAGATACGCAGTATTTT.

The chain combines TRBV12-3 or TRBV12-4 with TRBJ2-1; D remains unclear. The CDR3 sequence is 14 residues long. V shed 5 bases and J shed 0 bases, with 8 bases lying between them. The chain's CDR3 is CASSSIGSYNEQFF. The CDR3 DNA sequence: TGTGCCAGCAGTAGTATTGGCTCCTACAATGAGCAGTTCTTC.

In this sample, this clonotype turned up a few times. This rearrangement joins TRBV4-2 to TRBJ2-1; 9 bases match TRBD2. Germline V gene lookup returns CDR1 LGHNA and CDR2 YNFKEQ. J was trimmed by 9 bases and V by 0 bases; bases with no gene match: 6. The CDR3 is made up of 15 amino acids. The CDR3 loop reads CASSQDRTSVGEQFF. CDR3 DNA: TGTGCCAGCAGCCAAGACCGGACTAGCGTCGGTGAGCAGTTCTTC.

This clonotype was observed a few times. The rearrangement joins TRBV20-1 to TRBJ1-1; possible D gene TRBD1, 5 bases. V lost 3 bases and J 6 bases, leaving 14 bases between the germline ends. This CDR3 comprises 13 residues. Germline CDR1 is DFQATT and CDR2 is SNEGSKA (reference sequence). The DNA for the CDR3 is TGCAGTGCTAGTTCGTTATGGGGCCCTGAAGCTTTCTTT. Translation: CSASSLWGPEAFF.

Ten or more counts support this clonotype. One end of the junction is discordant with germline, which a read error may explain. This chain links TRBV7-7 with TRBJ2-3; D unresolved. Germline assignment: CDR1 SSHAT and CDR2 FNYEAQ (reference sequence). This CDR3 has 15 amino acids. The CDR3 DNA reads TGTGCTAGCAGCTTATCTCCCGTTCCCGCAGATACGCAGTATTTT. Amino acid sequence: CASSLSPVPADTQYF.

In its sample, this clonotype was seen many times. The chain carries TRBV20-1 and TRBJ1-4; 9 nucleotides agree with TRBD1. Per the germline V gene, CDR1 is DFQATT and CDR2 is SNEGSKA (reference sequence). With V trimmed by 5 bases and J by 8 bases, 9 bases remained unmatched. This CDR3 is 14 amino acids long. CDR3 in DNA: TGCAGTGCTGGTACAGGGGGCGAGGGGGAAAAACTGTTTTTT. Protein sequence: CSAGTGGEGEKLFF.

The chain carries TRBV11-1 and TRBJ1-2; the D is unclear. In germline, CDR1 is SGHAT, CDR2 FQDESV (reference sequence). The length of the CDR3 is 12 residues. Trimming pared 1 base from V and 8 bases from J, leaving 8 bases between. CDR3 bases: TGTGCCAGCAGCTTAGGGACGATGGGCTACACCTTC. Amino acids: CASSLGTMGYTF.

This clonotype was found a few times. J is TRBJ2-1 and V is TRBV29-1; no firm D call. Per the germline V gene, CDR1 is SQVTM and CDR2 is ANQGSEA. The CDR3 is made up of 12 amino acids. Trimming shortened V by 3 bases and J by 3 bases, and 6 bases separated the two germline ends. The CDR3 DNA reads as TGCAGCGTTGAGAACTTCTACAATGAGCAGTTCTTC. Translated: CSVENFYNEQFF.

This chain links TRBV7-3 with TRBJ2-3, with 7 bases lining up with TRBD2. From germline, CDR1 is SGHTA and CDR2 FQGTGA. The CDR3 sequence is 14 residues long. Germline trimming cut 5 bases from V and 11 bases from J; bases unmatched to any gene: 13. The CDR3 here is CASSNWGGTMEQYF. The CDR3 nucleotides are TGTGCCAGCAGCAATTGGGGGGGAACTATGGAGCAGTATTTT.

This clonotype was picked up many times. The rearrangement uses TRBV20-1 and TRBJ2-5; no clear D. The CDR3 consists of 11 residues. With 3 bases removed from V and 3 bases from J, the gap between germline ends came to 5 bases. The germline CDR1 and CDR2 sequences are DFQATT and SNEGSKA (reference sequence). The CDR3: CSARLEETQYF. The CDR3 nucleotides are TGCAGTGCTAGGCTAGAAGAGACCCAGTACTTC.

This clonotype was detected many times. The chain joins TRBV20-1 to TRBJ2-3; D remains unclear. The germline V gene encodes CDR1 DFQATT and CDR2 SNEGSKA (reference sequence). V lost 6 bases, J lost 4 bases, and 8 bases lay in between. The CDR3 is 11 residues long. The CDR3 reads CSAFRADTQYF. The CDR3 DNA is TGCAGTGCCTTCCGGGCAGATACGCAGTATTTT.

This clonotype was counted a few times. V and J are TRBV5-1 and TRBJ1-2, with unresolved D. Germline assignment: CDR1 SGHRS and CDR2 YFSETQ. V was clipped by 2 bases and J by 3 bases, with 14 bases between them. This CDR3 has 15 residues. The CDR3 coding sequence is TGCGCCAGCAGCTTAGAGCGGGGATCGGACTATGGCTACACCTTC. It translates to CASSLERGSDYGYTF.

This clonotype came up many times. CDR3 DNA: TGCAGTGCTAGAGATTCCCCCGGGCAGGGTCACAATTCACCCCTCCACTTT. Translation gives CSARDSPGQGHNSPLHF. The rearrangement uses TRBV20-1 and TRBJ1-6; D is possibly TRBD1 (5 bases). CDR1 and CDR2 from the germline V gene are DFQATT and SNEGSKA (reference sequence). The CDR3 consists of 17 residues. Trimming pared 0 bases from V and 7 bases from J, leaving 19 bases between.

At least ten counts were recorded for this clonotype. The chain links TRBV20-1 to TRBJ1-4; no clear D gene. Germline V lookup: CDR1 DFQATT, CDR2 SNEGSKA (reference sequence). With 6 bases removed from V and 5 bases from J, the gap between germline ends came to 13 bases. The CDR3 length is 13 residues. This CDR3 reads CSAYKQLNEKLFF. The CDR3, as DNA: TGCAGTGCGTACAAACAGCTGAATGAAAAACTGTTTTTT.

This clonotype was seen a handful of times. The genes are TRBV12-3 or TRBV12-4 and TRBJ2-7; TRBD2 aligns across 16 bases. This CDR3 region has 17 residues. Trimming at V came to 5 bases and at J to 2 bases, leaving 6 bases not matched to a gene. CDR3 sequence: CASSTGLAGGTPYEQYF. Written as DNA, the CDR3 is TGTGCCAGCAGTACGGGACTAGCGGGAGGGACCCCCTACGAGCAGTACTTC.

This clonotype was recorded only once. V usage is TRBV6-1 and J usage is TRBJ2-6, with unresolved D. V lost 6 bases and J lost 3, with 9 bases in between. In germline, CDR1 is MNHNS, CDR2 SASEGT. The CDR3 has 14 residues. The CDR3 DNA reads as TGTGCCAGCAGCCCCGGGTTTGGGGCCAACGTCCTGACTTTC. Its protein is CASSPGFGANVLTF.

This clonotype was seen only a few times. The chain carries TRBV5-1 and TRBJ1-4; maybe TRBD1 (5 bases). CDR1 and CDR2 (germline): SGHRS, YFSETQ. The V and J ends lost 1 base and 6 bases respectively, with 10 bases between them. This CDR3 has 14 amino acids. The CDR3 DNA follows: TGCGCCAGCAGCTTGCTGGGGCGGGATGAAAAACTGTTTTTT. Encoded protein: CASSLLGRDEKLFF. Using reference TRBV5-1 and TRBJ1-4 for the parts outside the CDR3, the full variable domain is KAGVTQTPRYLIKTRGQQVTLSCSPISGHRSVSWYQQTPGQGLQFLFEYFSETQRNKGNFPGRFSGRQFSNSRSEMNVSTLELGDSALYLCASSLLGRDEKLFFGSGTQLSVL.

The V and J genes are TRBV6-2 or TRBV6-3 and TRBJ2-1; possible D gene TRBD1, 7 bases. Germline V gene data show CDR1 as MNHEY and CDR2 as SVGEGT. The length of the CDR3 is 16 residues. V was trimmed by 4 bases and J by 13 bases, leaving 26 bases between them. Written as DNA, the CDR3 is TGTGCCAGCAGTTTAGGTTCGGAGCTGACAGGGACTTTCCAGTTCTTC. This gives the protein CASSLGSELTGTFQFF.

This clonotype was picked up a small number of times. The CDR3 DNA sequence: TGTGCCAGCAGCTTAGGGGTAGGTTCACAGCCCCAGCATTTT. It is translated as CASSLGVGSQPQHF. The chain uses TRBV7-9 and TRBJ1-5; D is unresolved. Germline loops: CDR1 SEHNR, CDR2 FQNEAQ (reference sequence). The CDR3 is 14 amino acids. V gave up 1 base and J gave up 7 bases, with 11 bases separating them.

This clonotype was detected many times. V and J are TRBV29-1 and TRBJ2-3; TRBD2 matches at 10 bases. CDR1 is SQVTM and CDR2 is ANQGSEA in the germline V gene. V gave up 5 bases and J gave up 2 bases; unmatched junction bases: 4. This CDR3 region has 14 residues. In DNA form, the CDR3 reads TGCAGCGTTACTAGCGGGGACCTCACAGATACGCAGTATTTT. Residues: CSVTSGDLTDTQYF.